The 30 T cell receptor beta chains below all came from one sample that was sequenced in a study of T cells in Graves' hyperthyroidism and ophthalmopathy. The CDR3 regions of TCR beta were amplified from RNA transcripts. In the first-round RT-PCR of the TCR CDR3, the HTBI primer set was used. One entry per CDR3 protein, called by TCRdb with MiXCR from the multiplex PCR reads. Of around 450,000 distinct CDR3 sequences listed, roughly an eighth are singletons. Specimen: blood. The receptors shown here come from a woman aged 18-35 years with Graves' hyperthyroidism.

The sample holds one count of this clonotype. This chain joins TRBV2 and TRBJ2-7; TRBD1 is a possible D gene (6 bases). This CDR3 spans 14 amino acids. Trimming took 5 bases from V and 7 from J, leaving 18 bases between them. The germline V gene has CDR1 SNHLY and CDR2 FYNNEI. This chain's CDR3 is CASSYGGVLREQYF. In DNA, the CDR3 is TGTGCCAGCAGTTATGGGGGCGTCTTACGGGAGCAGTACTTC.

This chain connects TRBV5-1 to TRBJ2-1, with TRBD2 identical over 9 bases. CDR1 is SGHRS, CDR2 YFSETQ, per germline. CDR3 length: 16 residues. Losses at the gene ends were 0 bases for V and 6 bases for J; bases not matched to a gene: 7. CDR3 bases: TGCGCCAGCAGCTTGGGTGCGGGAGGGGTGAGCAATGAGCAGTTCTTC. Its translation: CASSLGAGGVSNEQFF.

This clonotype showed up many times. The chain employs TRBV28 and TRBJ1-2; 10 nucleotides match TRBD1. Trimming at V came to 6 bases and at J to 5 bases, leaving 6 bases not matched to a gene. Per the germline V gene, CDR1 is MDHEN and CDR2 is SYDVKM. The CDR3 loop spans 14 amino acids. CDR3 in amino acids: CASSPGTGEYGYTF. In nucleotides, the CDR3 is TGTGCCAGCAGCCCAGGGACAGGGGAATATGGCTACACCTTC.

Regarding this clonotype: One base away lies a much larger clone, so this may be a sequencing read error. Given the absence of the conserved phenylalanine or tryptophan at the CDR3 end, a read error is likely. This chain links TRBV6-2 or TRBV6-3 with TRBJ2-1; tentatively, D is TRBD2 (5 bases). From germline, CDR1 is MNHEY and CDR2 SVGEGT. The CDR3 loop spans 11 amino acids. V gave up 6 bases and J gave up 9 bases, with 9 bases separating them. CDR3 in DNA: TGTGCCAGCAGCGGAGGTCTTGAGCAGTTCCTC. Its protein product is CASSGGLEQFL.

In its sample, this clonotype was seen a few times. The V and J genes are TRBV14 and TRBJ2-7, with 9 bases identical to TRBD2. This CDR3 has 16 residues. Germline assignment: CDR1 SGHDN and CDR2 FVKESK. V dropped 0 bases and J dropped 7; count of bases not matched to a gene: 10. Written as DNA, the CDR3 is TGTGCCAGCAGCCAAGAATGGACTAGCGAGGGTGGGGAGCAGTACTTC. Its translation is CASSQEWTSEGGEQYF.

The CDR3 DNA is TGCGCCAGCACCCCACTAGCGGGAGGGCCGCATGAGCAGTTCTTC. This encodes CASTPLAGGPHEQFF. J is TRBJ2-1 and V is TRBV5-1; the match to TRBD2 covers 13 bases. V shed 6 bases and J 8 bases; nucleotides not matched to a gene: 8. Germline CDR1 reads SGHRS; CDR2 reads YFSETQ. CDR3 length equals 15 residues.

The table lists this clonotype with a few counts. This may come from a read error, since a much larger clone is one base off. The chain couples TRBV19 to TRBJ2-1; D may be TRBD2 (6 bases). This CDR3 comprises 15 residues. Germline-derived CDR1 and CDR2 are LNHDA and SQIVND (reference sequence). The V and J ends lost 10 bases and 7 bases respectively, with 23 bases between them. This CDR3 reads CATAPLATPPNEQFF. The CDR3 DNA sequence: TGTGCCACTGCCCCTCTAGCGACTCCACCTAATGAGCAGTTCTTC.

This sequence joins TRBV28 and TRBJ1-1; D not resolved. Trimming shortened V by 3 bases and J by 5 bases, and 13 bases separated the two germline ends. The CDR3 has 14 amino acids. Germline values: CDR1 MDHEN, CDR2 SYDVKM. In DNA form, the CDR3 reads TGTGCCAGCAGTTTCCAGGCCTCGGGGACTGAAGCTTTCTTT. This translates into CASSFQASGTEAFF.

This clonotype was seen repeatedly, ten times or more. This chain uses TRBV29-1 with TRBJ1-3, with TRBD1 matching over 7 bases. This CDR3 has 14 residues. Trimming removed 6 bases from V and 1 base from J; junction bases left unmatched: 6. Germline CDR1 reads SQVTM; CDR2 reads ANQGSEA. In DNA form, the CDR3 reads TGCAGCGTGGCTGACAGGGCGTCTGGAAACACCATATATTTT. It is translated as CSVADRASGNTIYF.

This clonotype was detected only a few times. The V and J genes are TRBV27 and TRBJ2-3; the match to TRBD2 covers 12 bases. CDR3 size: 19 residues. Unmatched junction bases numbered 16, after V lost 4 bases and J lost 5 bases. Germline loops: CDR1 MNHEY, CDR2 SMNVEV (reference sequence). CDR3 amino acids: CASSSPTEGRLAGEDTQYF. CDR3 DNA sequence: TGTGCCAGCAGTTCCCCGACAGAAGGAAGACTAGCGGGAGAAGATACGCAGTATTTT.

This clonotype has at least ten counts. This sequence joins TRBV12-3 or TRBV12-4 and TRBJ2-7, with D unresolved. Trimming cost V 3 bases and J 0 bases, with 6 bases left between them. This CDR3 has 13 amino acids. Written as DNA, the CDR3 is TGTGCCAGCAGTTTCGAAATCTCCTACGAGCAGTACTTC. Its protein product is CASSFEISYEQYF.

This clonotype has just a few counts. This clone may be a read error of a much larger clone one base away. DNA for the CDR3: TGCAGCGGAGGGGGACGGGGGACGAATGAGCAGTTCTTC. This translates into CSGGGRGTNEQFF. The V call is TRBV29-1, the J call TRBJ2-1; the D call may be TRBD1 or TRBD2 (6 bases each). Germline assignment: CDR1 SQVTM and CDR2 ANQGSEA. The CDR3 is 13 amino acids. Trimming left V 7 bases short and J 7 bases short, with 17 bases between.

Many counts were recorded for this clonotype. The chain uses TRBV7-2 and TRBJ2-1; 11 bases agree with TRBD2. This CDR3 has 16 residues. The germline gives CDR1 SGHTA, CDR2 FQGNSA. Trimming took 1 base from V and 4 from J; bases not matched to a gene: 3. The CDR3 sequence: CASSLVLAGGYNEQFF. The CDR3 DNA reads TGTGCCAGCAGCTTAGTCCTAGCGGGAGGATACAATGAGCAGTTCTTC.

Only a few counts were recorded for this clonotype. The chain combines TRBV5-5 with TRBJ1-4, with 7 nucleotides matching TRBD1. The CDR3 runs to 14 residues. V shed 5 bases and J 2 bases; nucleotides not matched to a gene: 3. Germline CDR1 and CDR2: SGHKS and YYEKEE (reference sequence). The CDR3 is CASSSGQTNEKLFF. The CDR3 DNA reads TGTGCCAGCAGTTCGGGACAGACTAATGAAAAACTGTTTTTT.

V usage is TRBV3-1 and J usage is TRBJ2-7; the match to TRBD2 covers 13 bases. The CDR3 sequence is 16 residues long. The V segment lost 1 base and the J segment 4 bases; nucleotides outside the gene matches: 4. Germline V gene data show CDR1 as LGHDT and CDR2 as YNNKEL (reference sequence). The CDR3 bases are TGTGCCAGCAGCCAAGGGACTAGCGGGAGTGTTTACGAGCAGTACTTC. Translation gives CASSQGTSGSVYEQYF.

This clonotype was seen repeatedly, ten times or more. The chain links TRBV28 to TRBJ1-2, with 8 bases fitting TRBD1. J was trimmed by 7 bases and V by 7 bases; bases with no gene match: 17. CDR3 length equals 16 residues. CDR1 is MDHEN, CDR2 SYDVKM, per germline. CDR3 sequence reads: CASIATGADFYRGYTF. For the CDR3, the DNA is TGTGCCAGCATCGCGACAGGGGCGGACTTCTATCGTGGCTACACCTTC.

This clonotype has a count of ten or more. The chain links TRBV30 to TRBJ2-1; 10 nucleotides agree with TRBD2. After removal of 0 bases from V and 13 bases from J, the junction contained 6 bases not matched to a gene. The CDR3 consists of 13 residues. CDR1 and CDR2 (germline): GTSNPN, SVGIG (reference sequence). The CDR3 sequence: CAWSVGLAGVQFF. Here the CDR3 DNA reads TGTGCCTGGAGTGTTGGGCTAGCGGGAGTTCAGTTCTTC.

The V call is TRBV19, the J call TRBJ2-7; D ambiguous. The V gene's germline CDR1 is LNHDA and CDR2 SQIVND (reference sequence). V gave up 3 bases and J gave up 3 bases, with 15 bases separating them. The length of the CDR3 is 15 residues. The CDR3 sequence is CASSMATGGDYEQYF. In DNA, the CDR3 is TGTGCCAGTAGTATGGCAACGGGTGGGGACTACGAGCAGTACTTC.

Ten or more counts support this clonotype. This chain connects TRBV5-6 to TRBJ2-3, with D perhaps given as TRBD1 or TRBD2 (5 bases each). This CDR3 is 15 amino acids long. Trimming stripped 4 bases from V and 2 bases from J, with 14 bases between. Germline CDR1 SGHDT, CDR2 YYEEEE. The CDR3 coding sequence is TGTGCCAGCAGCAGCCGGGACCGGTACACAGATACGCAGTATTTT. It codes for CASSSRDRYTDTQYF. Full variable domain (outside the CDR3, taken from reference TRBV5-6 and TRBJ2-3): DAGVTQSPTHLIKTRGQQVTLRCSPKSGHDTVSWYQQALGQGPQFIFQYYEEEERQRGNFPDRFSGHQFPNYSSELNVNALLLGDSALYLCASSSRDRYTDTQYFGPGTRLTVL.

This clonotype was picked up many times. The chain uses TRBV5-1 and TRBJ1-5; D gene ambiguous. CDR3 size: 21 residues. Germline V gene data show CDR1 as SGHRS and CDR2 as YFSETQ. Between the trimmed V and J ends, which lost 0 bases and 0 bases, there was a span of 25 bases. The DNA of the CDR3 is TGCGCCAGCAGCTTGGCCATAGGGTTTAGGACGGAACTTTATAGCAATCAGCCCCAGCATTTT. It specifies CASSLAIGFRTELYSNQPQHF.

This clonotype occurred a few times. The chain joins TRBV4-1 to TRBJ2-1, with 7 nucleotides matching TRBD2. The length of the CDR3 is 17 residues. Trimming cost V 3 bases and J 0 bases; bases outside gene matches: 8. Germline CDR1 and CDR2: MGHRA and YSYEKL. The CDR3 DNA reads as TGCGCCAGCAGCCAGAGTAGCGGGTCGAGCTCCTACAATGAGCAGTTCTTC. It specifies CASSQSSGSSSYNEQFF.

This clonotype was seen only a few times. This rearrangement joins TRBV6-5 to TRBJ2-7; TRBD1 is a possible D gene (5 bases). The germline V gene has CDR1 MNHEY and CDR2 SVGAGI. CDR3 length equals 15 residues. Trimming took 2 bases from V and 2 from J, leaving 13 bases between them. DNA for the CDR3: TGTGCCAGCAGTTACCGCACGCAGGGTACCTACGAGCAGTACTTC. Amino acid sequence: CASSYRTQGTYEQYF.

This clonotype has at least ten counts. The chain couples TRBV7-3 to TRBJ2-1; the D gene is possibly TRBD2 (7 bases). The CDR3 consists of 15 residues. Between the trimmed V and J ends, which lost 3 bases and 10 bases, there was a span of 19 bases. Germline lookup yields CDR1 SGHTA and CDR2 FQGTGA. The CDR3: CASSLGGGAGGEQFF. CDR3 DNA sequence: TGTGCCAGCAGCTTGGGGGGGGGCGCCGGGGGAGAGCAGTTCTTC.

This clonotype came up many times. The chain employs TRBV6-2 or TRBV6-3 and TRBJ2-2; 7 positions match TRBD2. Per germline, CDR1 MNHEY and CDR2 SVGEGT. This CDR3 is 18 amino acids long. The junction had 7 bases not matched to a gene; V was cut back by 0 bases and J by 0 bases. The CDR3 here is CASSYSPSGNANTGELFF. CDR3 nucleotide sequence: TGTGCCAGCAGTTACTCGCCTAGCGGAAACGCGAACACCGGGGAGCTGTTTTTT.

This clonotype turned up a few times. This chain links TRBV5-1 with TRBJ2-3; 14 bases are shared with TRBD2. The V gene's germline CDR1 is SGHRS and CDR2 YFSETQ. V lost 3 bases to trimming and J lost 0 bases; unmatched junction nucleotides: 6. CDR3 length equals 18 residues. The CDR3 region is CASSSTSGRAPSTDTQYF. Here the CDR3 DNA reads TGCGCCAGCAGCTCGACTAGCGGGAGGGCCCCTAGCACAGATACGCAGTATTTT.

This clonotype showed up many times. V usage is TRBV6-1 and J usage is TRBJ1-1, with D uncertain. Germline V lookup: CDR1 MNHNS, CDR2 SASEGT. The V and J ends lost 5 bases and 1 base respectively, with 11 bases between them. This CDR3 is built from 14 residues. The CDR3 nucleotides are TGTGCCAGCAGTCTGTACGACGGGAACACTGAAGCTTTCTTT. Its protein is CASSLYDGNTEAFF.

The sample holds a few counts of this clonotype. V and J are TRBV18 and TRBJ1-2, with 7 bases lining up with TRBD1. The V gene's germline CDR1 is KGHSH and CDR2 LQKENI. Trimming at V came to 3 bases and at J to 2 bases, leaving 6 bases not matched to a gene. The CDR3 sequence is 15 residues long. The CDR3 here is CASSPLRQGNYGYTF. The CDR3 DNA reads TGTGCCAGCTCACCGTTACGACAGGGAAACTATGGCTACACCTTC.

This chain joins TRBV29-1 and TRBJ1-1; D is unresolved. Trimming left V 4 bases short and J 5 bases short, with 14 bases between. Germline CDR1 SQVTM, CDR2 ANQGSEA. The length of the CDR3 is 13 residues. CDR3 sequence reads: CSVAPLTATEAFF. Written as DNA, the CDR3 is TGCAGCGTTGCCCCTCTTACGGCTACTGAAGCTTTCTTT.

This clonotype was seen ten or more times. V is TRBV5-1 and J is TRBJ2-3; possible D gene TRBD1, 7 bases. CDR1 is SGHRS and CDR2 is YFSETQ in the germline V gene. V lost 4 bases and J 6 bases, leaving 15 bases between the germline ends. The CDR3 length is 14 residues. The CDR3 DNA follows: TGCGCCAGCAGCATAACCCAGGGGGGCGATACGCAGTATTTT. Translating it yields CASSITQGGDTQYF. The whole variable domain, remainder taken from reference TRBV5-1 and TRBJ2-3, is KAGVTQTPRYLIKTRGQQVTLSCSPISGHRSVSWYQQTPGQGLQFLFEYFSETQRNKGNFPGRFSGRQFSNSRSEMNVSTLELGDSALYLCASSITQGGDTQYFGPGTRLTVL.

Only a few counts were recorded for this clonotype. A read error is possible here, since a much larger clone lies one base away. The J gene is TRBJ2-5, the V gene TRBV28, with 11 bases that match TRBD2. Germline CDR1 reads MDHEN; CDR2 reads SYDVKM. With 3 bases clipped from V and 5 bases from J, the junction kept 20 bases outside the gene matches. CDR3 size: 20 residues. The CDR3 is CASSFKPPQVAGGPGETQYF. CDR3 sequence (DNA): TGTGCCAGCAGTTTTAAACCCCCTCAGGTAGCGGGAGGGCCGGGGGAGACCCAGTACTTC.